The rows below give T cell receptor beta chains drawn from one sample of a study of long-term antiretroviral therapy in people with HIV. Data came from immunoSEQ multiplex PCR; TCRdb stores just in-frame clones and leaves some out. This table has about 29,000 clones, approximately 88% appearing once. The sequencing used unsorted PBMCs, collected 0.5 years after starting antiretroviral therapy. All receptors come from a woman under 30 with HIV. The CDR3 runs from the conserved cysteine through the conserved F or W. The D gene is left open where the match is weak. Expanded clones get a size class; other rows say once, few or many, or leave the size out.

length: 14; V: TRBV7-9; D: TRBD2; J: TRBJ2-7; size: once; DNA: TGTGCCAGCAGCTTACTAGCGGGGGGTTACGAGCAGTACTTC; CDR3: CASSLLAGGYEQYF
length: 15; V: TRBV6-5; D: TRBD1; J: TRBJ2-1; size: -; DNA: TGTGCCAGCAGGGGTACAGGGGGCTACCACAATGAGCAGTTCTTC; CDR3: CASRGTGGYHNEQFF
length: 12; V: TRBV5-6; D: -; J: TRBJ2-2; size: -; DNA: TGTGCCAGCAGCTTATCTTCCGGGGAGCTGTTTTTT; CDR3: CASSLSSGELFF
length: 15; V: TRBV6-4; D: TRBD1; J: TRBJ2-2; size: -; DNA: TGTGCCAGCAAGCCGGGACAGTTTTTCACCGGGGAGCTGTTTTTT; CDR3: CASKPGQFFTGELFF
length: 16; V: TRBV4-1; D: -; J: TRBJ2-3; size: once; DNA: TGCGCCAGCAGCCCTATACGGACGGGAGGCACAGATACGCAGTATTTT; CDR3: CASSPIRTGGTDTQYF
length: 16; V: TRBV7-3; D: -; J: TRBJ1-6; size: once; DNA: TGTGCCAGCAGCTTAAGTGGGAGCTCCTATAATTCACCCCTCCACTTT; CDR3: CASSLSGSSYNSPLHF
length: 14; V: TRBV5-8; D: -; J: TRBJ2-1; size: -; DNA: TGTGCCAGCAGCTTCCTGACAATTGGCAATGAGCAGTTCTTC; CDR3: CASSFLTIGNEQFF
length: 15; V: TRBV10-2; D: -; J: TRBJ2-7; size: once; DNA: TGCGCCAGCAGTGAAGGGCAGCCCCAATCCTACGAGCAGTACTTC; CDR3: CASSEGQPQSYEQYF
length: 21; V: TRBV14; D: TRBD1; J: TRBJ2-5; size: -; DNA: TGTGCCAGCAGTCACGATCCCAGAAAACAGGGGGTAATGCCCTATCAAGAGACCCAGTACTTC; CDR3: CASSHDPRKQGVMPYQETQYF
length: 14; V: TRBV7-2; D: TRBD1; J: TRBJ1-2; size: -; DNA: TGTGCCAGCAGCCCAGAGGGACAGAGGTATGGCTACACCTTC; CDR3: CASSPEGQRYGYTF
length: 14; V: TRBV6-5; D: TRBD1; J: TRBJ2-2; size: -; DNA: TGTGCCAGCAGTCGACAGGGATATGCCGGGGAGCTGTTTTTT; CDR3: CASSRQGYAGELFF
length: 17; V: TRBV15; D: TRBD2; J: TRBJ2-1; size: -; DNA: TGTGCCACCAGCAGAGATCCAAAGCGGGAGTTCTACAATGAGCAGTTCTTC; CDR3: CATSRDPKREFYNEQFF
length: 15; V: TRBV7-2; D: TRBD1; J: TRBJ2-3; size: -; DNA: TGTGCCAGCAGCCCGACGGGACAGGTCACAGATACGCAGTATTTT; CDR3: CASSPTGQVTDTQYF
length: 11; V: TRBV6-6; D: -; J: TRBJ2-1; size: once; DNA: TGTGCCAGCACTGGGGGGCGGGAGCAGTTCTTC; CDR3: CASTGGREQFF
length: 14; V: TRBV10-3; D: -; J: TRBJ1-5; size: few; DNA: TGTGCCATCAGTGAGTCGTTGGGGGGTCAGCCCCAGCATTTT; CDR3: CAISESLGGQPQHF
length: 14; V: TRBV19; D: -; J: TRBJ2-3; size: few; DNA: TGTGCCAGTCGTATAGCGGTTAGCACAGATACGCAGTATTTT; CDR3: CASRIAVSTDTQYF